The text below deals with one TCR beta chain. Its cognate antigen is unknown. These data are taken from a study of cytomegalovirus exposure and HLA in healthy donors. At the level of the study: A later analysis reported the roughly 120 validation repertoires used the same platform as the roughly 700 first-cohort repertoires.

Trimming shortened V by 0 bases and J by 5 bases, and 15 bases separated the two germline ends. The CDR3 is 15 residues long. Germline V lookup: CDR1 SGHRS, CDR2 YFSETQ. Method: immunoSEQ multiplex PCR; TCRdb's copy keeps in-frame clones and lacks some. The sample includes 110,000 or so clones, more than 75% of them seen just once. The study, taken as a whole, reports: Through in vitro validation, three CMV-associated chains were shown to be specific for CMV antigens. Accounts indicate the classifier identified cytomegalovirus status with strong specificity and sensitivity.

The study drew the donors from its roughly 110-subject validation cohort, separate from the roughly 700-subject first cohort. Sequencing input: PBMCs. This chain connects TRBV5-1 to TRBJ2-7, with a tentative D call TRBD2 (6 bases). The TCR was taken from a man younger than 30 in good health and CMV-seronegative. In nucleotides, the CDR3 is TGCGCCAGCAGCTTGGCATCCGGGGGTAGGAACGAGCAGTACTTC. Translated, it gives CASSLASGGRNEQYF.